This T cell receptor (beta chain) was obtained from a study of brain metastases from non-small cell lung cancer. General observations from the study: T-cell infiltration was lower in brain metastases than primaries (P < 0.001). T-cell clones appeared expanded in nearly 65% of brain metastases relative to matched primary tumors. Paired brain metastases and primary tumors largely shared TCR repertoires.

TCRdb's copy holds only in-frame clones and misses some; the assay was immunoSEQ multiplex PCR. Among several thousand clones listed, 85% were seen once. A word on this clone: Its antigen is as yet unknown.

This CDR3 spans 13 amino acids. Trimming took 5 bases from V and 3 from J; bases not matched to a gene: 2. Germline V gene lookup returns CDR1 SEHNR and CDR2 FQNEAQ (reference sequence). This TCR was recovered from a donor at least 40 years old with non-small cell lung cancer. The sequenced material came from primary lung tumor tissue. The genes are TRBV7-9 and TRBJ2-5, with 8 bases that match TRBD2. The DNA of the CDR3 is TGTGCCAGCAGCCCCGGGAGGGAAGAGACCCAGTACTTC. It codes for CASSPGREETQYF. The variable domain in full, with the rest retrieved from reference TRBV7-9 and TRBJ2-5, is DTGVSQNPRHKITKRGQNVTFRCDPISEHNRLYWYRQTLGQGPEFLTYFQNEAQLEKSRLLSDRFSAERPKGSFSTLEIQRTEQGDSAMYLCASSPGREETQYFGPGTRLLVL.